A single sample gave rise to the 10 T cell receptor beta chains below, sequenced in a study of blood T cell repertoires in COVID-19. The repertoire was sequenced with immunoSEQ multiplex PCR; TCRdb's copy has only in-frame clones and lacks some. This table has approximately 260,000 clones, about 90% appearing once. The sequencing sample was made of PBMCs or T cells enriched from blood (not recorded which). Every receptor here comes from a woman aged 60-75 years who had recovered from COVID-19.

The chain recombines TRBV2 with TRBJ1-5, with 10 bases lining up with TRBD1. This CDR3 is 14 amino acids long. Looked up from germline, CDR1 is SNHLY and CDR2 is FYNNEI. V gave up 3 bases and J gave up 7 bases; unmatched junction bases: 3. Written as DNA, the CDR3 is TGTGCCAGCAGTGACCGGGACAGGGGCCAGCCCCAGCATTTT. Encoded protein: CASSDRDRGQPQHF.

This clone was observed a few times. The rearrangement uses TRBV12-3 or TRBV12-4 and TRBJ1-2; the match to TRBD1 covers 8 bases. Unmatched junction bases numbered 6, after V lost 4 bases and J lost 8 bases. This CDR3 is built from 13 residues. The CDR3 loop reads CASSSRTGIGYTF. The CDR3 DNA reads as TGTGCCAGCAGTTCCCGGACAGGGATCGGCTACACCTTC.

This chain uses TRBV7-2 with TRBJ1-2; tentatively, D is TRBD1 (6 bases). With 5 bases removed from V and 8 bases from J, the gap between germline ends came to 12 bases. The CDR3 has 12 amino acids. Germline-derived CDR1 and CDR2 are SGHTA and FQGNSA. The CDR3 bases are TGTGCCAGCAGCCGACCAGGGGTCGGCTACACCTTC. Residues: CASSRPGVGYTF.

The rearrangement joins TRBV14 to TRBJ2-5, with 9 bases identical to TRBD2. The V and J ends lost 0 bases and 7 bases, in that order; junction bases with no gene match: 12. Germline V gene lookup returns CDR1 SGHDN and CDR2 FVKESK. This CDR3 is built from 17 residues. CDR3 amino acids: CASSQEFLAGPLGTQYF. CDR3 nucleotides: TGTGCCAGCAGCCAAGAATTCCTAGCGGGACCCTTGGGGACCCAGTACTTC.

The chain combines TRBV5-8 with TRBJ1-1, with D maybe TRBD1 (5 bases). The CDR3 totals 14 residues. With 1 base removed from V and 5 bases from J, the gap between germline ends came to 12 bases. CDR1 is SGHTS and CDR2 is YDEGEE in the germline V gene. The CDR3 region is CASSLRRGGTEAFF. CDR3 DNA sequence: TGTGCCAGCAGCTTGCGAAGGGGTGGAACTGAAGCTTTCTTT.

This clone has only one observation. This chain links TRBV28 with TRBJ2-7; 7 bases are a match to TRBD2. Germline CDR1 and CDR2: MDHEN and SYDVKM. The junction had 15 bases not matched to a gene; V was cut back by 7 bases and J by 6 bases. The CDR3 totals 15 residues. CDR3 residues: CASNTGGEGNSEQYF. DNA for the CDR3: TGTGCCAGCAACACTGGGGGGGAGGGCAATAGCGAGCAGTACTTC.

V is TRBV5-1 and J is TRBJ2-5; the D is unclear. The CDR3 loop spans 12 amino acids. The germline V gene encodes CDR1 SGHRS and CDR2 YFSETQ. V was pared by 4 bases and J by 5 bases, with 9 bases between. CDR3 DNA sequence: TGCGCCAGCAGCGAGAGGTGGGAGACCCAGTACTTC. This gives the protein CASSERWETQYF.

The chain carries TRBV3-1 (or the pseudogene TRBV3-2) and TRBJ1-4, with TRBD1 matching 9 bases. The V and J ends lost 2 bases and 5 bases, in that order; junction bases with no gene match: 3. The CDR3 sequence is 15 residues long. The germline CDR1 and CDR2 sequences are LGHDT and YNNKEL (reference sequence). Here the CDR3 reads CASSQHGQGNEKLFF. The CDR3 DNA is TGTGCCAGCAGCCAACATGGACAGGGGAATGAAAAACTGTTTTTT.

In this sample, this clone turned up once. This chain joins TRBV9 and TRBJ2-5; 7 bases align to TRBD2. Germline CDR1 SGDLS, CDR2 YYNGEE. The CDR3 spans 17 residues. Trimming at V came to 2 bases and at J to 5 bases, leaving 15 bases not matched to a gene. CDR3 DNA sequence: TGTGCCAGCAGCGTGTTACCGATGGGAGGGATGGTGGAGACCCAGTACTTC. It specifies CASSVLPMGGMVETQYF.

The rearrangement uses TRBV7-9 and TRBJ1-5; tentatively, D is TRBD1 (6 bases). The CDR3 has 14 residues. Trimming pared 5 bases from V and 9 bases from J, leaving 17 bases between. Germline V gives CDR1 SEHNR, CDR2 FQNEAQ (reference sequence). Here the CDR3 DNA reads TGTGCCAGCAGCGACGGACTGACAGGCAGGCCCCAGCATTTT. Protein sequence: CASSDGLTGRPQHF.